This T cell receptor (beta chain) was identified during a study of T-cell reconstitution after alpha-beta-depleted transplantation in children. This clonotype was observed a few times. Researchers prepared the TCRbeta library using unique molecular identifiers, the study reports. TCRdb called the PCR reads again in MiXCR, with one record for every CDR3 protein. The top ten hold about 3.1% of the sample, which has just under 550,000 distinct CDR3 sequences, 18% seen once. V lost 3 bases to trimming and J lost 6 bases, with 6 bases between them. This CDR3 has 12 residues. The receptor was derived from a human donor who donated a stem cell graft to a child with acute lymphoblastic leukemia. The sequencing here drew on PBMCs from the stem cell graft donor, taken from the stem cell graft. The chain uses TRBV12-3 or TRBV12-4 and TRBJ1-5; D ambiguous. The DNA for the CDR3 is TGTGCCAGCAGTTTTAGACGTCAGCCCCAGCATTTT. Amino acid sequence: CASSFRRQPQHF.